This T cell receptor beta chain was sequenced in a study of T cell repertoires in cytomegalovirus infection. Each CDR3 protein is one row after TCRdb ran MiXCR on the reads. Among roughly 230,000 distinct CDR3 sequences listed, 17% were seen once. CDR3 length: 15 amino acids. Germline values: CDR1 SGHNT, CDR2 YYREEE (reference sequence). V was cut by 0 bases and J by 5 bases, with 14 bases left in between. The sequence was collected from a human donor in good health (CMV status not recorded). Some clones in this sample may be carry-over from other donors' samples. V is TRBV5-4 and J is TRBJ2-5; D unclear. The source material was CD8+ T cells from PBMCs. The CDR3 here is CASSLAWGVEETQYF. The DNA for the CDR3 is TGTGCCAGCAGCTTGGCGTGGGGTGTCGAGGAGACCCAGTACTTC.